This TCR beta chain was obtained from a study of blood T cell repertoires in COVID-19. Clones were read by immunoSEQ multiplex PCR, and TCRdb kept only the in-frame ones, dropping some. Seen here are roughly 80,000 clones, roughly 90% observed once, and the top ten hold 16%. Germline loops: CDR1 MRHNA, CDR2 SNTAGT. This CDR3 comprises 14 residues. V gave up 5 bases and J gave up 6 bases; unmatched junction bases: 6. Material: peripheral blood. The chain couples TRBV6-4 to TRBJ2-1, with 8 bases aligning to TRBD2. The TCR comes from a woman of 80 years or more with active or convalescent COVID-19. The CDR3 bases are TGTGCCAGCAGTCCAAGCGGGGGAGGCAATGAGCAGTTCTTC. Translation: CASSPSGGGNEQFF.